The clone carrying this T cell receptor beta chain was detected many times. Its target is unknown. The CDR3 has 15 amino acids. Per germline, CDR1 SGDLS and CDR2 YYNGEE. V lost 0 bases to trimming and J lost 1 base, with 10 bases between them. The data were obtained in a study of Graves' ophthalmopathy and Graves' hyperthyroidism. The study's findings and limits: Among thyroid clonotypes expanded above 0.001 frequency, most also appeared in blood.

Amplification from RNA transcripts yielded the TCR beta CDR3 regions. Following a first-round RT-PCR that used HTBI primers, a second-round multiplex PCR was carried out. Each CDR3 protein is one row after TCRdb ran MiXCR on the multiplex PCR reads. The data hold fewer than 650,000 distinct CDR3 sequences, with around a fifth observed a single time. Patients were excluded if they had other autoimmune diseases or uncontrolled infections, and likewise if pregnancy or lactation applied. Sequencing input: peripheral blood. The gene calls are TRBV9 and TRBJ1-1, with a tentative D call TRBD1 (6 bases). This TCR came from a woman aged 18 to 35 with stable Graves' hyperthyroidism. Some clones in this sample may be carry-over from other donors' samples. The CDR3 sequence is CASSVVGQPNTEAFF. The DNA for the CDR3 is TGTGCCAGCAGCGTAGTCGGACAGCCGAACACTGAAGCTTTCTTT.